This is a list of T cell receptor beta chains from one sample in a study of human T cells and chemical hapten exposure. TCRdb called the 5' RACE reads again in MiXCR, with one record for every CDR3 protein. The table includes about 80,000 distinct CDR3 sequences, about a sixth detected once. These receptors all come from a female donor in good health. Each CDR3 is given with its conserved first and last residue. Fields, in order: J gene, V gene, CDR3 protein.

j_gene: TRBJ1-1; v_gene: TRBV5-4; CDR3aa: CASSPWGGAEAFF
j_gene: TRBJ1-2; v_gene: TRBV6-5; CDR3aa: CASSYEGTTGYTF
j_gene: TRBJ2-2; v_gene: TRBV6-1; CDR3aa: CASSEFLRGPGELFF
j_gene: TRBJ2-2; v_gene: TRBV11-1; CDR3aa: CASSQYRGAGELFF
j_gene: TRBJ1-6; v_gene: TRBV18; CDR3aa: CASSPSTTGINSPLHF
j_gene: TRBJ2-3; v_gene: TRBV27; CDR3aa: CASTGLSGMDTQYF
j_gene: TRBJ2-3; v_gene: TRBV6-5; CDR3aa: CASSSRTSRQYF
j_gene: TRBJ1-2; v_gene: TRBV28; CDR3aa: CASRSSDRYGYTF
j_gene: TRBJ2-4; v_gene: TRBV27; CDR3aa: CASSLVLAKNIQYF
j_gene: TRBJ2-3; v_gene: TRBV3-1; CDR3aa: CASRSVDTQYF
j_gene: TRBJ1-6; v_gene: TRBV12-3/TRBV12-4; CDR3aa: CASSPSTGWVLHF
j_gene: TRBJ1-3; v_gene: TRBV6-2/TRBV6-3; CDR3aa: CASSNPRTGRNTIYF
j_gene: TRBJ1-1; v_gene: TRBV12-3/TRBV12-4; CDR3aa: CASSYEWGGTEAFF
j_gene: TRBJ2-1; v_gene: TRBV11-2; CDR3aa: CASSLLGQGEGEQFF
j_gene: TRBJ2-7; v_gene: TRBV28; CDR3aa: CASSAGSKVLPHEQYF